Described below is a single TCR beta chain sequence and its context. Its antigen is as yet unknown. V shed 3 bases and J shed 1 base, with 13 bases lying between them. The CDR3 is 16 amino acids. In germline, CDR1 is LNHNV, CDR2 YYDKDF (reference sequence). The sample comes from a study of cytomegalovirus exposure and HLA in healthy donors. Study conclusions and caveats: Some public TCRs appeared in many individuals, while most sequences were rare. Several of the most significant clusters appeared linked to common viral pathogens, based on a later analysis. When presence/absence was analysed, sequencing depth was taken to be roughly uniform across donors.

The study ran its PCR with 60 Vbeta and 13 Jbeta primers. Profiled with immunoSEQ multiplex PCR; TCRdb holds only in-frame clones, not every one. Of some 140,000 clones listed, 60% to 80% are singletons. Sequenced material: PBMCs. The TCR sequence derives from a young man in good health and CMV-seronegative. This chain joins TRBV15 and TRBJ2-1, with D maybe TRBD1 (6 bases). CDR3 region: CATSSEVTGSYNEQFF. Written as DNA, the CDR3 is TGTGCCACCAGCAGCGAAGTGACAGGTTCCTACAATGAGCAGTTCTTC.